Listed below are T cell receptor beta chains from one sample, sequenced in a study of T cell changes during pregnancy in multiple sclerosis. TCRdb keeps only in-frame clones here, not all; method: immunoSEQ multiplex PCR. Here the sample spans tens of thousands of clones, approximately 91% being singletons. Material: peripheral blood, obtained in the second trimester of pregnancy. The receptors were gathered from a female donor in good health, enrolled as a control in a pregnancy study. The conserved cysteine and the conserved F or W are not part of the CDR3 here.

TRBV27	ASSYRENQPQH
TRBV2	ASRPDRVGEQY
TRBV14	ASSRDRGNEQF
TRBV4-3	ASSRKTGFYGYT
TRBV7-9	ASSLWEAHVGGQY
TRBV7-9	ASSLGGINTGELF
TRBV30	AWESSALSYEQY
TRBV9	ASSVAVRANVLT
TRBV6-1	ASGAQPQH
TRBV15	ATSRPIIGTSGNTGELF
TRBV10-1	AGGTGGEKLF
TRBV6-1	ASRQGRNTIY
TRBV9	ASGRDRGNYGYT
TRBV4-3	ASSQAPRRAGGFTDTQY
TRBV19	ASSPPGEPSYEQY
TRBV5-4	ASSPIDRGPDSPLH
TRBV7-9	ASSLSRSGAQH
TRBV7-2	ASSFGSGGDTQY
TRBV9	ASRGQGNTEAF
TRBV19	ASSVDRGREQY
TRBV7-8	ASSPRTGQANVLT
TRBV5-1	ARKQGIETQY
TRBV10-1	ASSESLADTQY
TRBV7-7	ASSPDRGTGELF